Only a few counts were recorded for the clone carrying this T cell receptor (beta chain). Its specificity is unknown. The sample is drawn from a study of vaccination and CD4 T cells after COVID-19. At the level of the study: Convalescent participants consisted of six males and four females, two being Hispanic.

V was clipped by 2 bases and J by 4 bases, with 14 bases between them. Germline CDR1 reads SGHAT; CDR2 reads FQNNGV. This CDR3 region has 15 residues. Sample treatment: roughly nine-day PBMC culture with coronavirus spike peptide pools or control peptides (ViraFEST assay). First, ViraFEST expanded antigen-specific T cells with peptide pools, and next it sequenced the TCRs. An Oncomine TCR Beta short-read assay was used to sequence the DNA from cultured CD4+ T cells. TCRdb recomputed calls from the PCR reads with MiXCR, one row per CDR3 protein. This table holds 16,000 or so distinct CDR3 sequences, approximately 52% found once.

The V gene is TRBV11-2, the J gene TRBJ1-2, with D unclear. Here the sequenced sample was CD4+ T cells from blood, cultured in vitro, taken before SARS-CoV-2 vaccination. This TCR was sampled from a human donor who had recovered from COVID-19. This CDR3 reads CASSLSSGRFYGYTF. The CDR3 coding sequence is TGTGCCAGCAGCTTAAGTAGCGGAAGGTTCTATGGCTACACCTTC.